This passage covers 9 T cell receptor beta chains from one sample sequenced in a study of T-cell memory formation after mild COVID-19 (dated by TCRdb to 2020 to 2023). Library preparation used 5' RACE. TCRdb lists the instrument as Illumina NovaSeq 6000. Clones were called with MiXCR by TCRdb after fastp trimmed the public reads at Q25, and only in-frame beta chains were retained. Every distinct CDR3 protein forms one entry, paired with its most common genes and DNA. The sample contains around 300,000 distinct CDR3 sequences, more than 15% of them found a single time. The ten largest account for 20% to 25% of the sample. The sequenced sample consisted of PBMCs or a T cell subset sorted from them (not recorded which). All receptors derive from a man in his late teens or twenties who had mild COVID-19 (a few samples of this study predate the infection). The sample titles of this study are shuffled in the database, so cell type and time point are left out; the donor was told from shared clones.

The chain uses TRBV7-9 and TRBJ1-1; 9 nucleotides agree with TRBD1. Germline-derived CDR1 and CDR2 are SEHNR and FQNEAQ (reference sequence). The V gene end was trimmed by 3 bases and the J gene end by 4 bases; junction bases not matched to a gene: 3. CDR3 length: 14 amino acids. CDR3 sequence: CASSFPTGGTEAFF. CDR3 sequence (DNA): TGTGCCAGCAGCTTCCCGACAGGGGGCACTGAAGCTTTCTTT.

The chain links TRBV7-9 to TRBJ2-3; D gene unclear. The CDR3 loop spans 14 amino acids. V lost 3 bases and J 2 bases, leaving 9 bases between the germline ends. CDR1 SEHNR and CDR2 FQNEAQ come from the germline V gene (reference sequence). The CDR3 DNA sequence: TGTGCCAGCAGCTTTGGCCAGTACACAGATACGCAGTATTTT. Translation: CASSFGQYTDTQYF. The full variable domain, completed using reference TRBV7-9 and TRBJ2-3, is DTGVSQNPRHKITKRGQNVTFRCDPISEHNRLYWYRQTLGQGPEFLTYFQNEAQLEKSRLLSDRFSAERPKGSFSTLEIQRTEQGDSAMYLCASSFGQYTDTQYFGPGTRLTVL.

CDR3 bases: TGTGCCAGCAACGAAGGCACTGAAGCTTTCTTT. Translating it yields CASNEGTEAFF. The V and J genes are TRBV12-3 or TRBV12-4 and TRBJ1-1, with D unclear. The CDR3 extends over 11 amino acids. V was cut by 7 bases and J by 4 bases, with 7 bases left in between.

This sequence joins TRBV29-1 and TRBJ1-5; D is unresolved. This CDR3 comprises 14 residues. The V end was cut by 5 bases, the J end by 0 bases, with 11 bases between. Germline V gene sequence: CDR1 SQVTM, CDR2 ANQGSEA. The CDR3 nucleotides read TGCAGCGTTCCTTCCGCAGATAGCAATCAGCCCCAGCATTTT. As protein: CSVPSADSNQPQHF.

The chain combines TRBV5-6 with TRBJ2-6; a possible D gene is TRBD1 (5 bases). Trimming left V 6 bases short and J 5 bases short, with 15 bases between. The CDR3 is made up of 15 amino acids. CDR1 SGHDT and CDR2 YYEEEE come from the germline V gene. The CDR3: CASTDTGLRANVLTF. The CDR3 nucleotides read TGTGCCAGCACCGATACAGGTTTAAGGGCCAACGTCCTGACTTTC.

V gene TRBV6-2 or TRBV6-3 combines with J gene TRBJ1-2; 7 bases map to TRBD1. The CDR3 runs to 17 residues. Germline lookup yields CDR1 MNHEY and CDR2 SVGEGT. Losses at the gene ends were 2 bases for V and 4 bases for J; bases not matched to a gene: 13. CDR3 in amino acids: CASSYEGRTGTTYGYTF. The DNA of the CDR3 is TGTGCCAGCAGTTACGAAGGGAGGACAGGTACTACCTATGGCTACACCTTC.

This clonotype was counted many times. The J gene is TRBJ2-5, the V gene TRBV7-2, with TRBD2 as a possible D gene (6 bases). CDR3 length equals 14 residues. In germline, CDR1 is SGHTA, CDR2 FQGNSA. Trimming took off 2 bases at V and 5 bases at J, with 12 bases between the two ends. CDR3 DNA: TGTGCCAGCAGCTTAATGGTGGCGGGGGAGACCCAGTACTTC. Translation: CASSLMVAGETQYF.

This chain joins TRBV7-3 and TRBJ1-1, with 7 bases aligning to TRBD1. V lost 4 bases and J lost 6; bases outside the gene matches: 11. The CDR3 extends over 15 amino acids. Germline loops: CDR1 SGHTA, CDR2 FQGTGA. Here the CDR3 reads CASSSDRTGLAEAFF. CDR3 nucleotide sequence: TGTGCCAGCAGCTCTGACCGGACAGGCTTGGCTGAAGCTTTCTTT.

The rearrangement uses TRBV9 and TRBJ2-3; D ambiguous. The CDR3 totals 15 residues. Per germline, CDR1 SGDLS and CDR2 YYNGEE. V was clipped by 2 bases and J by 0 bases, with 10 bases between them. CDR3 DNA: TGTGCCAGCAGCGTGGGGTCAGCTAGCACAGATACGCAGTATTTT. This codes for CASSVGSASTDTQYF.